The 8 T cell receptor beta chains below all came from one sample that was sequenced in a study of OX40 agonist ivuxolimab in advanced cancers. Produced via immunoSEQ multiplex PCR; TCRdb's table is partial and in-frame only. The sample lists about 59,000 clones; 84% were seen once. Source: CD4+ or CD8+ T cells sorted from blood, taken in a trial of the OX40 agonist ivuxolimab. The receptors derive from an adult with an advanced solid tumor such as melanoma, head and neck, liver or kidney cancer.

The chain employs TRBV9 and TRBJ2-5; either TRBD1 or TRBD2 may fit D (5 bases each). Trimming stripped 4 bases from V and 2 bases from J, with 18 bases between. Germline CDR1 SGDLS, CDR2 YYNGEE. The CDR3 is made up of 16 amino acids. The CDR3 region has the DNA TGTGCCAGCAGCACCCATGGGGGAGAACTACAAGAGACCCAGTACTTC. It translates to CASSTHGGELQETQYF.

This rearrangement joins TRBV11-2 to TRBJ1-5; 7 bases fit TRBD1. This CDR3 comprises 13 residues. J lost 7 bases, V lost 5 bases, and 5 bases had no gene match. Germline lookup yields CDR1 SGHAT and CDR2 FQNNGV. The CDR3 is CASSPTGIQPQHF. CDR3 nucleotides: TGTGCCAGCAGCCCGACAGGGATACAGCCCCAGCATTTT.

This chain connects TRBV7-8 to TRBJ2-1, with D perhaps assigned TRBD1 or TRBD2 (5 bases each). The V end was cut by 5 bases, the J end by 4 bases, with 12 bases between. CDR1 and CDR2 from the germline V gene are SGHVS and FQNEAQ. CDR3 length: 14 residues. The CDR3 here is CASSVTRGYNEQFF. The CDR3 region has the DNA TGTGCCAGCAGCGTCACTAGGGGTTACAATGAGCAGTTCTTC.

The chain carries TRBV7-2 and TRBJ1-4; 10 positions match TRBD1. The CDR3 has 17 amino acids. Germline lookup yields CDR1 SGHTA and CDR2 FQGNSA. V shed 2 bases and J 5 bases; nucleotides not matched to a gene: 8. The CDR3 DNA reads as TGTGCCAGCAGCTTATTGCGGGGACAGGGGACCAATGAAAAACTGTTTTTT. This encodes CASSLLRGQGTNEKLFF. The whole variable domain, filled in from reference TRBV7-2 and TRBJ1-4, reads GAGVSQSPSNKVTEKGKDVELRCDPISGHTALYWYRQSLGQGLEFLIYFQGNSAPDKSGLPSDRFSAERTGGSVSTLTIQRTQQEDSAVYLCASSLLRGQGTNEKLFFGSGTQLSVL.

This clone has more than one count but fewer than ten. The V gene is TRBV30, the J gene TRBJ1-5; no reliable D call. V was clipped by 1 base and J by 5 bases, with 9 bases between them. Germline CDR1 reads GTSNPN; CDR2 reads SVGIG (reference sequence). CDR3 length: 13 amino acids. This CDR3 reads CAWSGTTHQPQHF. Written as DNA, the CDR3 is TGTGCCTGGAGTGGAACAACGCATCAGCCCCAGCATTTT. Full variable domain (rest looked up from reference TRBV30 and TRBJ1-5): SQTIHQWPATLVQPVGSPLSLECTVEGTSNPNLYWYRQAAGRGLQLLFYSVGIGQISSEVPQNLSASRPQDRQFILSSKKLLLSDSGFYLCAWSGTTHQPQHFGDGTRLSIL.

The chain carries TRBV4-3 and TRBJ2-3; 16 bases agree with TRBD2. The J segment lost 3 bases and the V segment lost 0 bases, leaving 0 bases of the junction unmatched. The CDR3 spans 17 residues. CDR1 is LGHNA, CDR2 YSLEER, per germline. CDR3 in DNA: TGCGCCAGCAGCCAAGAGGGACTAGCGGGGGGGACAGATACGCAGTATTTT. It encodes CASSQEGLAGGTDTQYF.

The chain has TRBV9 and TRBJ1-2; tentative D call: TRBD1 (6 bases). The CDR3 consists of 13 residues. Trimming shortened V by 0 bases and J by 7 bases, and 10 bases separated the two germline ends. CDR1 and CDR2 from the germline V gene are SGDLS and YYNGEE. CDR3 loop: CASSVATGFGYTF. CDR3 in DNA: TGTGCCAGCAGCGTAGCTACAGGGTTTGGCTACACCTTC.

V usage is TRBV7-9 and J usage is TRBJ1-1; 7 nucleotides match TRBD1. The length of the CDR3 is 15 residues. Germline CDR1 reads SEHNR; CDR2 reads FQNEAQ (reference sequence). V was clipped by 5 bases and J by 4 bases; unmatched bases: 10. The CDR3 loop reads CASSAVGQAGTEAFF. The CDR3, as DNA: TGTGCCAGCAGCGCGGTAGGACAGGCGGGCACTGAAGCTTTCTTT.